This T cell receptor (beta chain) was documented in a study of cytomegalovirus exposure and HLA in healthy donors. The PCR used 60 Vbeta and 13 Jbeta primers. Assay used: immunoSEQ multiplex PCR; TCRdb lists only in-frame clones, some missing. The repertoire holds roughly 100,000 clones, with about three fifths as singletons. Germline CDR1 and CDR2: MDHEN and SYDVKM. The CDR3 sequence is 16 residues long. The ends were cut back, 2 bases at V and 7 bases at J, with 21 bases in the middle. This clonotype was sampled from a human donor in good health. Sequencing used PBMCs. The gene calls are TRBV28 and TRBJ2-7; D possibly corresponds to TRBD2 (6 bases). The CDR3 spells CASSLRPREPSGEQYF. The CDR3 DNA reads TGTGCCAGCAGTTTAAGGCCTCGGGAGCCGTCGGGAGAGCAGTACTTC.